Described below is a single TCR beta chain sequence and its context. Its antigen is not identified. Primers: 60 Vbeta forward and 13 Jbeta reverse. Only in-frame clones appear in the TCRdb table, and some are missing; sequencing was by immunoSEQ multiplex PCR. The profile shows some 76,000 clones, under 80% of them singletons. J lost 9 bases, V lost 5 bases, and 7 bases had no gene match. This CDR3 region has 13 residues. CDR1 and CDR2 (germline): LNHDA, SQIVND (reference sequence). The data were taken from a study of cytomegalovirus exposure and HLA in healthy donors. General study points: Presence/absence analyses rested on an assumption that sequencing depth was roughly uniform across donors. Among immune exposure information, only CMV serostatus was available. One variant, a missense change in DCLRE1C, was linked in a later analysis to TCR beta V- and J-gene trimming.

Healthy people donating bone marrow made up the donors. This clonotype originated in a man aged 60 to 69 in good health and CMV-seropositive. Sequencing input: PBMCs. This rearrangement joins TRBV19 to TRBJ2-1; 7 positions agree with TRBD2. In DNA, the CDR3 is TGTGCCAGTAGTCCGGGACTATTGAGTGAGCAGTTCTTC. This sequence encodes CASSPGLLSEQFF.